This T cell receptor beta chain derives from a study of blood T cell repertoires in COVID-19. In the study overall: T cells, B-cell-depleted T cells, or PBMCs provided the cDNA or gDNA that served as material.

Per the study methods: Estimated nucleated cell counts came from reference gene primer amplification. Libraries were prepared by immunoSEQ multiplex PCR; TCRdb keeps only in-frame clonotypes and omits some of them. Clone size and the V and J calls come from that table; the DNA yielded D and trimming. The table records about 110,000 clones, less than 75% of them present only once. Germline values: CDR1 SGHTA, CDR2 FQGNSA. Between the trimmed V and J ends, which lost 5 bases and 5 bases, there was a span of 15 bases. There are 14 residues in the CDR3. The chain has TRBV7-2 and TRBJ1-1; weak D call: TRBD1 (6 bases). Input material: peripheral blood. This receptor was taken from a woman in her 40s with acute or convalescent COVID-19. Here the CDR3 reads CASSQRQEKTEAFF. DNA for the CDR3: TGTGCCAGCAGCCAGAGACAGGAGAAGACTGAAGCTTTCTTT.